These 9 T cell receptor beta chains originate from one sample sequenced in a study of CD8 T cells in Susac syndrome. Roughly 0.45 to 1 ug RNA was reverse transcribed with random hexamers. From the immunoSEQ multiplex PCR reads, TCRdb called clonotypes with MiXCR, one entry per CDR3 protein. The data contain 150,000 or so distinct CDR3 sequences, 92% of them singletons. Sequencing was performed on CD4+ T cells from PBMCs. The receptors come from a human donor in good health.

The genes are TRBV2 and TRBJ2-2; 8 bases line up with TRBD1. Germline CDR1 is SNHLY and CDR2 is FYNNEI. The CDR3 runs 15 residues. V was clipped by 4 bases and J by 4 bases; unmatched bases: 5. CDR3 sequence (DNA): TGTGCCAGCAGTGTAGACAGGGGCGCCACCGGGGAGCTGTTTTTT. Translated, it gives CASSVDRGATGELFF.

V gene TRBV20-1 combines with J gene TRBJ1-5, with no clear D. Per germline, CDR1 DFQATT and CDR2 SNEGSKA (reference sequence). V was shortened by 0 bases and J by 2 bases, with 5 bases between the two germline ends. CDR3 length: 13 residues. CDR3 amino acids: CSARDRGNQPQHF. The DNA for the CDR3 is TGCAGTGCTAGAGATCGGGGCAATCAGCCCCAGCATTTT.

This chain joins TRBV6-6 and TRBJ2-3; 10 nucleotides line up with TRBD2. Per the germline V gene, CDR1 is MNHNY and CDR2 is SVGAGI (reference sequence). This CDR3 has 16 amino acids. V lost 0 bases to trimming and J lost 4 bases; unmatched junction nucleotides: 4. This CDR3 reads CASSYSGLAKSDTQYF. CDR3 in DNA: TGTGCCAGCAGTTACTCGGGACTAGCGAAATCAGATACGCAGTATTTT.

The rearrangement joins TRBV14 to TRBJ2-7; D gene unclear. Germline V gene sequence: CDR1 SGHDN, CDR2 FVKESK. V lost 0 bases and J 5 bases, leaving 17 bases between the germline ends. There are 16 residues in the CDR3. CDR3 residues: CASSQDRRVKGDEQYF. The CDR3 bases are TGTGCCAGCAGCCAAGATAGAAGGGTTAAGGGTGACGAGCAGTACTTC.

The chain joins TRBV2 to TRBJ2-2; tentative D call: TRBD1 (5 bases). Germline lookup yields CDR1 SNHLY and CDR2 FYNNEI. This CDR3 is 12 amino acids long. V lost 6 bases to trimming and J lost 4 bases, with 6 bases between them. Written as DNA, the CDR3 is TGTGCCAGCAGCGACAGCACCGGGGAGCTGTTTTTT. The encoded protein is CASSDSTGELFF.

J is TRBJ2-1 and V is TRBV20-1, with D perhaps TRBD2 (6 bases). In germline, CDR1 is DFQATT, CDR2 SNEGSKA (reference sequence). This CDR3 has 16 amino acids. The V end lost 0 bases, the J end lost 3 bases, and 15 bases lay between the germline ends. The CDR3 region is CSARDRRMGGYNEQFF. CDR3 nucleotide sequence: TGCAGTGCTAGAGATCGGCGGATGGGGGGCTACAATGAGCAGTTCTTC.

V is TRBV6-6 and J is TRBJ1-5, with D possibly being TRBD1 (6 bases). The CDR3 spans 13 residues. The germline V gene encodes CDR1 MNHNY and CDR2 SVGAGI (reference sequence). The CDR3 reads CAVGGGLGQPQHF. In DNA form, the CDR3 reads TGTGCAGTCGGGGGGGGGCTGGGTCAGCCCCAGCATTTT.

This chain joins TRBV6-5 and TRBJ1-2; 7 bases match TRBD1. This CDR3 is built from 13 residues. Germline CDR1 and CDR2: MNHEY and SVGAGI. Losses at the gene ends were 5 bases for V and 7 bases for J; bases not matched to a gene: 7. This chain's CDR3 is CASSPQGLRGYTF. In DNA form, the CDR3 reads TGTGCCAGCAGTCCACAGGGGTTGCGTGGCTACACCTTC.

The chain carries TRBV13 and TRBJ2-3; 10 nucleotides match TRBD2. The germline gives CDR1 PRHDT, CDR2 FYEKMQ (reference sequence). The CDR3 runs 16 residues. V lost 4 bases, J lost 6 bases, and 10 bases stayed unmatched. CDR3 nucleotide sequence: TGTGCCAGCAGCTCAGGGGTAGCGGGGGGCGGGGATACGCAGTATTTT. This translates into CASSSGVAGGGDTQYF.